These T cell receptor beta chains were read from a single sample in a study of CD8 T cells in ankylosing spondylitis. TCRdb ran MiXCR on the 5' RACE reads and lists one entry per CDR3 protein. The sample shows 150,000 or so distinct CDR3 sequences, roughly 10% of them seen only once. Sequenced material: blood, either unsorted or a sorted T cell fraction (not recorded which). These receptors were taken from a male donor with ankylosing spondylitis or in good health (not recorded which). The CDR3 runs from the conserved cysteine through the conserved F or W. The D gene is left open where the match is weak. Rows give clone size only sometimes, using once, few, many, or a class for an expanded clone.

V gene: TRBV6-5
clone size: many
J gene: TRBJ2-7
D gene: NA
CDR3 DNA: TGTGCCAGCAGTTACTCGGCCAGCAGATCCTACGAGCAGTACTTC
CDR3 protein: CASSYSASRSYEQYF

V gene: TRBV5-1
clone size: many
J gene: TRBJ1-1
D gene: NA
CDR3 DNA: TGCGCCAGCAGCGTTGAGGTTGGCACTGAAGCTTTCTTT
CDR3 protein: CASSVEVGTEAFF

V gene: TRBV29-1
clone size: many
J gene: TRBJ2-3
D gene: NA
CDR3 DNA: TGCAGCGTTGAAGATCTTCAGCTGTATACGCAGTATTTT
CDR3 protein: CSVEDLQLYTQYF

V gene: TRBV6-6
clone size: many
J gene: TRBJ2-5
D gene: NA
CDR3 DNA: TGCTCGGGACCGTACCAAGAGACCCAGTACTTC
CDR3 protein: CSGPYQETQYF

V gene: TRBV5-6
clone size: many
J gene: TRBJ2-3
D gene: TRBD2
CDR3 DNA: TGTGCCAGCAGCAGACTAGCGGGAGGGACCCGGTTTAGCACAGATACGCAGTATTTT
CDR3 protein: CASSRLAGGTRFSTDTQYF

V gene: TRBV6-1
clone size: NA
J gene: TRBJ1-4
D gene: NA
CDR3 DNA: TGTGCCAGCAGTCGCCAGGGACGGGGGGAAAAACTGTTTTTT
CDR3 protein: CASSRQGRGEKLFF

V gene: TRBV9
clone size: many
J gene: TRBJ2-7
D gene: NA
CDR3 DNA: TGTGCCAGCAGCGTAAGAATTGGGTCTACCGAGCAGTACTTC
CDR3 protein: CASSVRIGSTEQYF

V gene: TRBV2
clone size: NA
J gene: TRBJ1-1
D gene: NA
CDR3 DNA: TGTGCCAGCAGTAAAAAGGCAGGGGAGTTGAGCACTGAAGCTTTCTTT
CDR3 protein: CASSKKAGELSTEAFF

V gene: TRBV7-2
clone size: NA
J gene: TRBJ2-1
D gene: NA
CDR3 DNA: TGTGCCAGCAGCTTAGCGATTCAGGGAGTGAAGTTCTTC
CDR3 protein: CASSLAIQGVKFF

V gene: TRBV5-1
clone size: many
J gene: TRBJ2-2
D gene: TRBD2
CDR3 DNA: TGCGCCAGCAGCCCCCTAGCGGCGAACACCGGGGAGCTGTTTTTT
CDR3 protein: CASSPLAANTGELFF

V gene: TRBV20-1
clone size: many
J gene: TRBJ2-1
D gene: TRBD2
CDR3 DNA: TGCAGTGCCGACCCTAGGGGGATACTAGCGGGACGAAACAATGAGCAGTTCTTC
CDR3 protein: CSADPRGILAGRNNEQFF

V gene: TRBV2
clone size: NA
J gene: TRBJ2-2
D gene: NA
CDR3 DNA: TGTGTCAGCAGTGAAACGGGGGCTGGGGAGCTGTTTTTT
CDR3 protein: CVSSETGAGELFF

V gene: TRBV6-1
clone size: many
J gene: TRBJ1-1
D gene: TRBD1
CDR3 DNA: TGTGCCAGCAGGCCGGGACAGACCAGCACTGAAGCTTTCTTT
CDR3 protein: CASRPGQTSTEAFF

V gene: TRBV24-1
clone size: many
J gene: TRBJ2-3
D gene: NA
CDR3 DNA: TGTGCCACCTCAGACGAGCGGAGGGATACGCAGTATTTT
CDR3 protein: CATSDERRDTQYF

V gene: TRBV12-3/TRBV12-4
clone size: many
J gene: TRBJ1-5
D gene: NA
CDR3 DNA: TGTGCCACAAGCCCGACAGGATCGAGCAATCAGCCCCAGCATTTT
CDR3 protein: CATSPTGSSNQPQHF

V gene: TRBV4-3
clone size: many
J gene: TRBJ1-2
D gene: NA
CDR3 DNA: TGCGCCAGCAGCCAAGAGGGCACCAACTATGGCTACACCTTC
CDR3 protein: CASSQEGTNYGYTF

V gene: TRBV2
clone size: NA
J gene: TRBJ1-2
D gene: NA
CDR3 DNA: TGTGCCAGCAGTGAAGCGCGGGGTGGGGGCCATGGCTACACCTTC
CDR3 protein: CASSEARGGGHGYTF

V gene: TRBV5-4
clone size: few
J gene: TRBJ2-5
D gene: TRBD2
CDR3 DNA: TGTGCCAGCAGTATAGCGGGGGAAGAGACCCAGTACTTC
CDR3 protein: CASSIAGEETQYF

V gene: TRBV9
clone size: many
J gene: TRBJ2-2
D gene: NA
CDR3 DNA: TGTGCCAGCAGCGTAGGGTTAACGGGGGCATCATCGAACACCGGGGAGCTGTTTTTT
CDR3 protein: CASSVGLTGASSNTGELFF

V gene: TRBV27
clone size: many
J gene: TRBJ1-5
D gene: TRBD1
CDR3 DNA: TGTGCCAGCAGGCCGACAGGGAGGGTAAGCAATCAGCCCCAGCATTTT
CDR3 protein: CASRPTGRVSNQPQHF

V gene: TRBV13
clone size: many
J gene: TRBJ2-5
D gene: NA
CDR3 DNA: TGTGCCAGCAGCAAGTGGCAAGAGACCCAGTACTTC
CDR3 protein: CASSKWQETQYF

V gene: TRBV12-3/TRBV12-4
clone size: many
J gene: TRBJ2-2
D gene: TRBD2
CDR3 DNA: TGTGCCAGCAGTTTGGGGCTAGCGGCACTCGGTGGGGAGCTGTTTTTT
CDR3 protein: CASSLGLAALGGELFF

V gene: TRBV6-5
clone size: NA
J gene: TRBJ1-1
D gene: NA
CDR3 DNA: TGTGCCAGCAGCTACGGGACATCGAAATCCGAAGCTTTCTTT
CDR3 protein: CASSYGTSKSEAFF

V gene: TRBV5-1
clone size: many
J gene: TRBJ2-1
D gene: TRBD2
CDR3 DNA: TGCGCCAGCAGCTTGGCCATGGCGGGAGGGGTATACAATGAGCAGTTCTTC
CDR3 protein: CASSLAMAGGVYNEQFF

V gene: TRBV4-3
clone size: NA
J gene: TRBJ2-1
D gene: NA
CDR3 DNA: TGCGCCAGCAGCCCTAATTCAGGCAGGGGGGAGTCCTACAATGAGCAGTTCTTC
CDR3 protein: CASSPNSGRGESYNEQFF

V gene: TRBV7-9
clone size: many
J gene: TRBJ1-4
D gene: NA
CDR3 DNA: TGTGCCAGCAGCTTAAGAGGGGAAAGTGAAAAACTGTTTTTT
CDR3 protein: CASSLRGESEKLFF

V gene: TRBV7-9
clone size: NA
J gene: TRBJ1-6
D gene: NA
CDR3 DNA: TGTGCCAGCAGACCCGGGACGGGAGAGTCACCCCTCCACTTT
CDR3 protein: CASRPGTGESPLHF

V gene: TRBV20-1
clone size: many
J gene: TRBJ2-5
D gene: TRBD2
CDR3 DNA: TGCAGTGCTAGAGATTCCCGGCTAGCGGGGGGGGTGGAGACCCAGTACTTC
CDR3 protein: CSARDSRLAGGVETQYF

V gene: TRBV6-5
clone size: many
J gene: TRBJ2-1
D gene: TRBD2
CDR3 DNA: TGTGCCAGCAGTTACTCGGGTAGCGGGGGCCAAAATGAGCAGTTCTTC
CDR3 protein: CASSYSGSGGQNEQFF

V gene: TRBV11-2
clone size: NA
J gene: TRBJ2-2
D gene: NA
CDR3 DNA: TGTGCCAGCAGCCCAACCGGCGCCTACACCGGGGAGCTGTTTTTT
CDR3 protein: CASSPTGAYTGELFF

V gene: TRBV10-2
clone size: few
J gene: TRBJ2-7
D gene: NA
CDR3 DNA: TGCGCCAGCAGTGAGTACCGGGCCCGGGGCTTCTTC
CDR3 protein: CASSEYRARGFF

V gene: TRBV7-9
clone size: NA
J gene: TRBJ2-7
D gene: TRBD1
CDR3 DNA: TGTGCCAGCAGCTTAGGGACAGGGGATACCTACGAGCAGTACTTC
CDR3 protein: CASSLGTGDTYEQYF

V gene: TRBV27
clone size: many
J gene: TRBJ2-1
D gene: TRBD2
CDR3 DNA: TGTGCCAGCAGTTTTTTGGGTAGCGGGGGGCCCCTGTACAATGAGCAGTTCTTC
CDR3 protein: CASSFLGSGGPLYNEQFF

V gene: TRBV2
clone size: NA
J gene: TRBJ1-1
D gene: NA
CDR3 DNA: TGTGCCAGCACCATCCACCCCGGGGCTGGGAACACTGAAGCTTTCTTT
CDR3 protein: CASTIHPGAGNTEAFF

V gene: TRBV28
clone size: NA
J gene: TRBJ1-5
D gene: NA
CDR3 DNA: TGTGCCAGCAGTTTATACGGGTTTGAGCCCCAGCATTTT
CDR3 protein: CASSLYGFEPQHF